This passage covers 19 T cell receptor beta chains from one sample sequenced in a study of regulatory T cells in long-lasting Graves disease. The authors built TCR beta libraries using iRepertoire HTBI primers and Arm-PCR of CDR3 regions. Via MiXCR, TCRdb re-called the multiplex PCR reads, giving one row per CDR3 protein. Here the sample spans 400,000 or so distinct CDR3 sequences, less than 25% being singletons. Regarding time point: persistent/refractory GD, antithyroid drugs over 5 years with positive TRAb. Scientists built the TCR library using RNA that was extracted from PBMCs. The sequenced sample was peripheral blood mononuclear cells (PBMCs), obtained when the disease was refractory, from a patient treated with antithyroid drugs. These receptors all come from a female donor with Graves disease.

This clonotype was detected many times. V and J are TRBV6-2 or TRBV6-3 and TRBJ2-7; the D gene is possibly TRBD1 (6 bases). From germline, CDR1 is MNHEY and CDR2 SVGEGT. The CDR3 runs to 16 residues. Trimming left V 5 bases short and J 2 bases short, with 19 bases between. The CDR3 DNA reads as TGTGCCAGCAGTAAAAGGACAGTACTGATAACCTACGAGCAGTACTTC. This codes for CASSKRTVLITYEQYF.

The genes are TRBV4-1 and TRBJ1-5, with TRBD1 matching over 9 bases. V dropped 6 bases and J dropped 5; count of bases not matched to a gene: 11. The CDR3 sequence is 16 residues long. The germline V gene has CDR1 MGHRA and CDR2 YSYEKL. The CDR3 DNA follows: TGCGCCAGCAGGCAAATTTGGGGACAGGGCGATCAGCCCCAGCATTTT. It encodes CASRQIWGQGDQPQHF.

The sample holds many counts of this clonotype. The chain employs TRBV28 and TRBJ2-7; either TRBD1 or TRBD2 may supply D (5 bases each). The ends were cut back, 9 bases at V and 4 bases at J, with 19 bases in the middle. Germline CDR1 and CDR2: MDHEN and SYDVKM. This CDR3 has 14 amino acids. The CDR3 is CASTPGTGLYEQYF. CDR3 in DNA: TGTGCCAGTACTCCGGGGACGGGGTTATACGAGCAGTACTTC. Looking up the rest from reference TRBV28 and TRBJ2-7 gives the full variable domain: DVKVTQSSRYLVKRTGEKVFLECVQDMDHENMFWYRQDPGLGLRLIYFSYDVKMKEKGDIPEGYSVSREKKERFSLILESASTNQTSMYLCASTPGTGLYEQYFGPGTRLTVT.

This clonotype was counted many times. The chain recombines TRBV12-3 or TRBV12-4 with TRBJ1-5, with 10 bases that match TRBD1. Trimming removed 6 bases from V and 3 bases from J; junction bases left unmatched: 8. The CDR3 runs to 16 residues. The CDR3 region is CASSSRTGGSNQPQHF. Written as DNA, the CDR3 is TGTGCCAGCAGCAGTCGGACAGGGGGTTCCAATCAGCCCCAGCATTTT.

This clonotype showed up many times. Written as DNA, the CDR3 is TGTGCCAGCAGTTACGTGCGGGAGGGCCGGTCGGCCCAGTACTTC. Translated: CASSYVREGRSAQYF. The V and J genes are TRBV6-5 and TRBJ2-5, with 9 bases identical to TRBD2. J was trimmed by 9 bases and V by 2 bases; bases with no gene match: 10. CDR3 length: 15 residues. The germline V gene has CDR1 MNHEY and CDR2 SVGAGI.

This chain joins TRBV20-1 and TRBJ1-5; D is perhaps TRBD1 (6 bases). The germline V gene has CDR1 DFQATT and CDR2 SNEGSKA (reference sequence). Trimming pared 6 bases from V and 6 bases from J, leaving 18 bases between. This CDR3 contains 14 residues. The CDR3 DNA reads TGCAGTGCCCGCCGAGGGGGTAACGCTCAGCCCCAGCATTTT. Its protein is CSARRGGNAQPQHF.

CDR3 amino acids: CASSKGQGDSPLHF. The CDR3 DNA reads TGTGCCAGCAGCAAGGGACAGGGGGATTCACCCCTCCACTTT. The rearrangement links TRBV5-6 to TRBJ1-6; 11 nucleotides line up with TRBD1. Germline loops: CDR1 SGHDT, CDR2 YYEEEE. The CDR3 extends over 14 amino acids. Germline trimming cut 4 bases from V and 8 bases from J; bases unmatched to any gene: 2.

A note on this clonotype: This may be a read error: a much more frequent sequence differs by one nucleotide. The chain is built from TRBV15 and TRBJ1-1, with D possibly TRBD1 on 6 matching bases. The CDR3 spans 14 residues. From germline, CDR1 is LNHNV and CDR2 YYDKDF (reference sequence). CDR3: CGTSREGGRTEAFF. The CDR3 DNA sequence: TGTGGCACCAGCAGAGAGGGGGGTCGGACTGAAGCTTTCTTT.

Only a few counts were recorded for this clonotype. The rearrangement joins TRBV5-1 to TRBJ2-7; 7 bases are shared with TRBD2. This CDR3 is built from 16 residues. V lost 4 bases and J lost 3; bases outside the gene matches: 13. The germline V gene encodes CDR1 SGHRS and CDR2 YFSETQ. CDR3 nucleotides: TGCGCCAGCAGCCCGCAACCAACTAGCGCGCACTACGAGCAGTACTTC. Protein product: CASSPQPTSAHYEQYF. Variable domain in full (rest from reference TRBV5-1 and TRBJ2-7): KAGVTQTPRYLIKTRGQQVTLSCSPISGHRSVSWYQQTPGQGLQFLFEYFSETQRNKGNFPGRFSGRQFSNSRSEMNVSTLELGDSALYLCASSPQPTSAHYEQYFGPGTRLTVT.

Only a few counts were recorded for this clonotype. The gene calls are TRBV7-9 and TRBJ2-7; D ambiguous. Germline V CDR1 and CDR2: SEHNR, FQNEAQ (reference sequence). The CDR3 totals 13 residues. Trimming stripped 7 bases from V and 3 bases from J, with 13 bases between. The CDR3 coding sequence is TGTGCCAGCACCGACGACTGGGGCTACGAGCAGTACTTC. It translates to CASTDDWGYEQYF.

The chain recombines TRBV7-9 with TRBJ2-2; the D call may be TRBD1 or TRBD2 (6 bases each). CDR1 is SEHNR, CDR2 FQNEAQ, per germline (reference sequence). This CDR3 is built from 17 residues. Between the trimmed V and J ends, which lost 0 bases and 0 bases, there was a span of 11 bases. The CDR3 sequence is CASSLARGPTNTGELFF. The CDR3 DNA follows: TGTGCCAGCAGCTTAGCTCGGGGGCCCACGAACACCGGGGAGCTGTTTTTT.

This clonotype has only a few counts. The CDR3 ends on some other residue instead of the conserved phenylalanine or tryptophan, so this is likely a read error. The CDR3 region is CASSYTANRDTEAFS. The CDR3 DNA follows: TGTGCCAGCAGTTACACGGCGAACCGAGACACTGAAGCTTTCTCT. V gene TRBV6-5 combines with J gene TRBJ1-1; no firm D call. The V end lost 2 bases, the J end lost 3 bases, and 13 bases lay between the germline ends. CDR1 MNHEY and CDR2 SVGAGI come from the germline V gene. The length of the CDR3 is 15 residues.

The DNA of the CDR3 is TGCAGCGTTGCAGAAGGGGTCAGGGCCTACGAGCAGTACTTC. Translating gives CSVAEGVRAYEQYF. The chain couples TRBV29-1 to TRBJ2-7; D is perhaps TRBD1 (5 bases). This CDR3 is built from 14 residues. CDR1 is SQVTM, CDR2 ANQGSEA, per germline. The germline V and J ends were trimmed by 4 bases and 2 bases, with 15 bases remaining between them.

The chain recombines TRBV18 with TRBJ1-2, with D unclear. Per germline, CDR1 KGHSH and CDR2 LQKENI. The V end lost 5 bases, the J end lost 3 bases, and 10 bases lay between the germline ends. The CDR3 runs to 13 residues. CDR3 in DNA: TGTGCCAGCTCAGACCTAAGGGACTATGGCTACACCTTC. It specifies CASSDLRDYGYTF.

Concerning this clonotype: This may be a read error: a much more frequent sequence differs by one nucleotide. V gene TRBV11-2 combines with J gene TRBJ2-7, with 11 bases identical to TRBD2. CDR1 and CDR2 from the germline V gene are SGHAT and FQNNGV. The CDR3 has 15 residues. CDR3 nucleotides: TGTACCAGCAGCTTAGGGCCTAGCGGGAGGTACGAGCAGTACTTC. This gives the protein CTSSLGPSGRYEQYF.

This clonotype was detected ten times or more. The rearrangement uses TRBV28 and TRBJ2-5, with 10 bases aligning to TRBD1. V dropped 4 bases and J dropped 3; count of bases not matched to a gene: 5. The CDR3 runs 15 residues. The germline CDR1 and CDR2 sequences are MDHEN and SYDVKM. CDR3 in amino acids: CASSSGGTGEETQYF. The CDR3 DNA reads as TGTGCCAGCAGTTCCGGCGGGACAGGGGAAGAGACCCAGTACTTC.

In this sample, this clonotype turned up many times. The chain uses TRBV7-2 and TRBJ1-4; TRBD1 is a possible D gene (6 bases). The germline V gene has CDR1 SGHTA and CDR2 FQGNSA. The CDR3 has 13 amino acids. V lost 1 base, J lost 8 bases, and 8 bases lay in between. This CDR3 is CASSLGRGEKLFF. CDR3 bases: TGTGCCAGCAGCTTAGGAAGGGGGGAAAAACTGTTTTTT. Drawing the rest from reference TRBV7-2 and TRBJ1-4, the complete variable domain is GAGVSQSPSNKVTEKGKDVELRCDPISGHTALYWYRQSLGQGLEFLIYFQGNSAPDKSGLPSDRFSAERTGGSVSTLTIQRTQQEDSAVYLCASSLGRGEKLFFGSGTQLSVL.

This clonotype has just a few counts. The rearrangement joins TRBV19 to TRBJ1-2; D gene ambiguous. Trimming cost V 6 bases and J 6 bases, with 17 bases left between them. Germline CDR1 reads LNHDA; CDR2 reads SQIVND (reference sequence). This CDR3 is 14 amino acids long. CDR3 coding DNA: TGTGCCAGTAGCAATAACCTTGGTGTCAATGGCTACACCTTC. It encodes CASSNNLGVNGYTF.

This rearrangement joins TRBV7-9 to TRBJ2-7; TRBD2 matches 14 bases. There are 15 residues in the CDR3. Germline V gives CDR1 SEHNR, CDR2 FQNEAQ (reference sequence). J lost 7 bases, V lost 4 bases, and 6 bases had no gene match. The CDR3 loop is CASSSRGTSGREQYF. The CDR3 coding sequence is TGTGCCAGCAGCTCGCGAGGGACTAGCGGGAGAGAGCAGTACTTC.